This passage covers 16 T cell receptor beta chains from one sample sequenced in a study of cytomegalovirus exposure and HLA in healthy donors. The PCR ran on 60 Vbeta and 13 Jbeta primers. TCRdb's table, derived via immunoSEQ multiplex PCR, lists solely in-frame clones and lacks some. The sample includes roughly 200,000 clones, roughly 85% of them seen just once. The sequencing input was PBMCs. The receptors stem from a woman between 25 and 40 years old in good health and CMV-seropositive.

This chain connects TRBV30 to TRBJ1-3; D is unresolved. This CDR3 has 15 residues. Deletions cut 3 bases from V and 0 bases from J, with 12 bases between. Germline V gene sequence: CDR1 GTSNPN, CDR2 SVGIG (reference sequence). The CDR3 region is CAWSEDTSSGNTIYF. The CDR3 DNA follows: TGTGCCTGGAGCGAAGACACGAGCTCTGGAAACACCATATATTTT.

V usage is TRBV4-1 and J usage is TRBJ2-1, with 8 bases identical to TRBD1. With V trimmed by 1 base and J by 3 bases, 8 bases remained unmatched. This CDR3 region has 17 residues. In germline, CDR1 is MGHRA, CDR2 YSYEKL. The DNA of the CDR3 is TGCGCCAGCAGCCAAGGATTGACAGGGGACCTCTACAATGAGCAGTTCTTC. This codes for CASSQGLTGDLYNEQFF.

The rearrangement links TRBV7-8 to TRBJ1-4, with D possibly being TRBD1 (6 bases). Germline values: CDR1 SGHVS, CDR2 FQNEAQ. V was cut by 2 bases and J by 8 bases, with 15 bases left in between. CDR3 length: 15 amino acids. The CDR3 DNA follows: TGTGCCAGCAGCTTAAGTACAGGGTTACGAGAAAAACTGTTTTTT. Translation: CASSLSTGLREKLFF.

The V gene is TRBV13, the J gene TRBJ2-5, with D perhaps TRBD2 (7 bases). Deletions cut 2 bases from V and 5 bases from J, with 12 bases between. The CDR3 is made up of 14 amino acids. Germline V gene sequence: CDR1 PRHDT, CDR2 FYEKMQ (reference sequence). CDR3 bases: TGTGCCAGCAGCTTACGGGGGGCTGGCGAGACCCAGTACTTC. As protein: CASSLRGAGETQYF.

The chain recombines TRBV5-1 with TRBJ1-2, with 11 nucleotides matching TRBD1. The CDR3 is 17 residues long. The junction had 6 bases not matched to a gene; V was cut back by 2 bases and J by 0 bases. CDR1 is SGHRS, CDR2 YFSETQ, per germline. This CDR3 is CASSFRTGGASNYGYTF. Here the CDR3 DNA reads TGCGCCAGCAGCTTTAGGACAGGGGGCGCCTCTAACTATGGCTACACCTTC.

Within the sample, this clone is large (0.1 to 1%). The CDR3: CASSQDGDNSGANVLTF. The CDR3 bases are TGCGCCAGCAGCCAAGATGGCGACAACTCTGGGGCCAACGTCCTGACTTTC. The chain joins TRBV4-3 to TRBJ2-6, with D unresolved. The V and J ends lost 0 bases and 0 bases respectively, with 9 bases between them. Germline values: CDR1 LGHNA, CDR2 YSLEER. The CDR3 extends over 17 amino acids.

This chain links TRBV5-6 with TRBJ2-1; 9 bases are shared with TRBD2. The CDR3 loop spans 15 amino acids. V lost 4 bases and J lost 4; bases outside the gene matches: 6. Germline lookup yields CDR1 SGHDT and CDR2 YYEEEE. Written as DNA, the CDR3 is TGTGCCAGCAGCCCCATAGCGGGAGCTTACAATGAGCAGTTCTTC. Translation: CASSPIAGAYNEQFF.

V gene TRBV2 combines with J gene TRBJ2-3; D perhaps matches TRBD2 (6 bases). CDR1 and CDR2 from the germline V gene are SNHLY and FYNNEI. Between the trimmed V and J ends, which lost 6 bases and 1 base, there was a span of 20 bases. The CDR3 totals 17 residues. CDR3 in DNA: TGTGCCAGCAGGCGGGGTCCCGCAGGGTCGGGCACAGATACGCAGTATTTT. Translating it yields CASRRGPAGSGTDTQYF.

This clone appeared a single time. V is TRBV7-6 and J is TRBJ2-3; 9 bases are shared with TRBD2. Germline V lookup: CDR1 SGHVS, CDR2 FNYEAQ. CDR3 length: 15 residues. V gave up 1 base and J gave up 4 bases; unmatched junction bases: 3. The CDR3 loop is CASSLEAGGPDTQYF. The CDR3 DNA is TGTGCCAGCAGCTTAGAGGCGGGGGGGCCAGATACGCAGTATTTT.

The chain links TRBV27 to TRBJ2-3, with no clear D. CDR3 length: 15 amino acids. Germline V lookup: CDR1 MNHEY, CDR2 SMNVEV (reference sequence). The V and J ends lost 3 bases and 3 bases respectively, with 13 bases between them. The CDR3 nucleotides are TGTGCCAGCAGTTTTGCCCCCTCCGGGACAGATACGCAGTATTTT. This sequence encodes CASSFAPSGTDTQYF.

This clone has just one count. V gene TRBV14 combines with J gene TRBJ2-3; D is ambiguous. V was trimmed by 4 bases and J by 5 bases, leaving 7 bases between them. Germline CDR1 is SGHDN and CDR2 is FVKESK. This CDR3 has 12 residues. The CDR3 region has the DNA TGTGCCAGCAGCCCCCCGGGAGATACGCAGTATTTT. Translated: CASSPPGDTQYF. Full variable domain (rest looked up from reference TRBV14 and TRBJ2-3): EAGVTQFPSHSVIEKGQTVTLRCDPISGHDNLYWYRRVMGKEIKFLLHFVKESKQDESGMPNNRFLAERTGGTYSTLKVQPAELEDSGVYFCASSPPGDTQYFGPGTRLTVL.

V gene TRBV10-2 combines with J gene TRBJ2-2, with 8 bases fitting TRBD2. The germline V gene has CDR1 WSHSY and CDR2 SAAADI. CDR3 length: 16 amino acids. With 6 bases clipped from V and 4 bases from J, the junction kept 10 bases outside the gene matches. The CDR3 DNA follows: TGCGCCAGCAGGCCTAGCGGGTTGGCAGGCACCGGGGAGCTGTTTTTT. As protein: CASRPSGLAGTGELFF.

This CDR3 reads CASSLGASGLMAEAFF. The CDR3 DNA follows: TGTGCCAGCAGCTTAGGGGCTAGCGGGCTGATGGCTGAAGCTTTCTTT. The V call is TRBV7-6, the J call TRBJ1-1; D remains ambiguous. Germline loops: CDR1 SGHVS, CDR2 FNYEAQ. Trimming removed 1 base at V and 6 bases at J, with 18 bases between. The CDR3 contains 16 residues.

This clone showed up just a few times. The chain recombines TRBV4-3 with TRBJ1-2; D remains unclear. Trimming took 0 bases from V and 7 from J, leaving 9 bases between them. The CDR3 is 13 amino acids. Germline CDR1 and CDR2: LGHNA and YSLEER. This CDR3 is CASSQDGPSGYTF. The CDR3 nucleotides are TGCGCCAGCAGCCAAGATGGGCCAAGTGGCTACACCTTC.

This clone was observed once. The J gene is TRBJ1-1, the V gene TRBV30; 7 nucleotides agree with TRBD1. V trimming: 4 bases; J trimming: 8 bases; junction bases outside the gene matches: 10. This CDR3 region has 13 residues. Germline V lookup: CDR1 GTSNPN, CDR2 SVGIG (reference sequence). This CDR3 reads CAWTESGTAEAFF. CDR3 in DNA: TGTGCCTGGACCGAATCCGGGACAGCAGAAGCTTTCTTT.

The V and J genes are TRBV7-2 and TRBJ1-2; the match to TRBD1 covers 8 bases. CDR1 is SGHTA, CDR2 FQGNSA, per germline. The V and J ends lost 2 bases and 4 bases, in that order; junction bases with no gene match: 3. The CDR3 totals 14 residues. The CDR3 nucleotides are TGTGCCAGCAGCTTACGGGACAGGAGCTATGGCTACACCTTC. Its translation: CASSLRDRSYGYTF. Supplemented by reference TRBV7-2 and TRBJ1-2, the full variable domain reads GAGVSQSPSNKVTEKGKDVELRCDPISGHTALYWYRQSLGQGLEFLIYFQGNSAPDKSGLPSDRFSAERTGGSVSTLTIQRTQQEDSAVYLCASSLRDRSYGYTFGSGTRLTVV.